This T cell receptor beta chain was recovered during a study of OX40 agonist ivuxolimab in advanced cancers. This CDR3 comprises 16 residues. Per the germline V gene, CDR1 is SGHNT and CDR2 is YENEEA. Losses at the gene ends were 5 bases for V and 3 bases for J; bases not matched to a gene: 10. Regarding the study as a whole: On average, a greater number of expanded clones characterised CD8+ T cells relative to CD4+.

Note on this clone: The antigen is unknown.

Produced via immunoSEQ multiplex PCR; TCRdb's table is partial and in-frame only. The sample includes about 73,000 clones, about 87% of them seen just once. The V call is TRBV11-3, the J call TRBJ2-7; TRBD2 agrees at 10 bases. The sequences come from CD4+ or CD8+ T cells sorted from blood, collected in a trial of the OX40 agonist ivuxolimab. The sequence was obtained from an adult with an advanced solid tumor such as melanoma, head and neck, liver or kidney cancer. The CDR3 nucleotides read TGTGCCAGCAGCCCGCGAAGGGCTAGCGGGAGCTACGAGCAGTACTTC. Its translation: CASSPRRASGSYEQYF.